This T cell receptor (beta chain) originates from a study of PD-L1 blockade in urothelial cancer. Study details: Before enrollment, 0 to 3 chemotherapy regimens had been given to patients. Blood analyses occurred 3 weeks (second dose) and 6 weeks post treatment start. Reported median T cell count for blood samples was around 150,000. Study conclusions and caveats: The study found that durable-benefit patients expanded tumor-associated blood clones more at 3 weeks.

The time point here: pretreatment peripheral blood. Note on this clone: The antigen is unknown.

The germline gives CDR1 SEHNR, CDR2 FQNEAQ (reference sequence). V dropped 5 bases and J dropped 4 bases, with 9 bases sitting between them. This CDR3 has 12 residues. The table came from immunoSEQ multiplex PCR; TCRdb's copy has only in-frame clones and leaves some out. The sample contains 40,000 to 55,000 clones, 88% of which appear only once. This receptor was identified in a donor over 35 with urothelial cancer. The V and J genes are TRBV7-9 and TRBJ2-7; no clear D gene. The sequenced sample was PBMCs, obtained around atezolizumab (anti-PD-L1) treatment. The CDR3 bases are TGTGCCAGCAGCCCGCGGTGGTACGAGCAGTACTTC. This codes for CASSPRWYEQYF.